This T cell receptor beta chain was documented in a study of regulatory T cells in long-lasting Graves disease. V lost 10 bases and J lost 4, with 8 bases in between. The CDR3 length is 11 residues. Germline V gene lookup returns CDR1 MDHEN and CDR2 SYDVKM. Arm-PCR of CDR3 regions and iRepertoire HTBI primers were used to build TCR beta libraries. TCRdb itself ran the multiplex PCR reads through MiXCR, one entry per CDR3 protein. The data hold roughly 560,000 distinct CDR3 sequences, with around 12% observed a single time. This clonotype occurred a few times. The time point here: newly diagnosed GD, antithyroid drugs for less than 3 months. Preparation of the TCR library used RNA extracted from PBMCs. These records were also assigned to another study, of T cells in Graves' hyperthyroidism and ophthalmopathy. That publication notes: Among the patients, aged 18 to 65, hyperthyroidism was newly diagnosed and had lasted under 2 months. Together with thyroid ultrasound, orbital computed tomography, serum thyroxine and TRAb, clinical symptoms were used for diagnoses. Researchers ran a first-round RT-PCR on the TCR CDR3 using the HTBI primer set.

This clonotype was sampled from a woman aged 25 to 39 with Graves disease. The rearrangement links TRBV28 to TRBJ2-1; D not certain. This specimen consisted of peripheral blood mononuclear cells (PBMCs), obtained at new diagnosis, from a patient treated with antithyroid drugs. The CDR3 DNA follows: TGTGCCACCGACCAATACAATGAGCAGTTCTTC. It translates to CATDQYNEQFF.